Given below is one T cell receptor (beta chain) in context. Its target is not known. This sample was taken from a study of T cell repertoires in cytomegalovirus infection. On the study more broadly: Recently identified HLA-C-restricted CMV epitopes were among the peptides used.

TCRdb reprocessed the reads via MiXCR and lists one record per CDR3 protein. Seen here are roughly 160,000 distinct CDR3 sequences, roughly 21% observed once, and the top ten hold more than 25%. General study findings and limits: The ex vivo response was dominated by HLA-C-restricted CMV-specific TCR beta clonotypes.

V shed 4 bases and J 0 bases; nucleotides not matched to a gene: 8. The CDR3 length is 17 residues. Germline CDR1 reads SGDLS; CDR2 reads YYNGEE. This receptor was taken from a human donor in good health (CMV status not recorded). Some clones in this sample may be carry-over from other donors' samples. This sample comprised CD8+ T cells from cultured PBMCs, obtained from culture after CMV antigen stimulation. The chain couples TRBV9 to TRBJ2-5; TRBD2 matches 11 bases. The CDR3 spells CASSPLTSGAYQETQYF. For the CDR3, the DNA is TGTGCCAGCAGCCCCCTGACTAGCGGGGCGTACCAAGAGACCCAGTACTTC. The whole variable domain, filled in from reference TRBV9 and TRBJ2-5, reads DSGVTQTPKHLITATGQRVTLRCSPRSGDLSVYWYQQSLDQGLQFLIQYYNGEERAKGNILERFSAQQFPDLHSELNLSSLELGDSALYFCASSPLTSGAYQETQYFGPGTRLLVL.